A single TCR beta chain is shown here with its context. These data originate in a study of OX40 agonist ivuxolimab in advanced cancers. Germline V gene sequence: CDR1 LNHDA, CDR2 SQIVND (reference sequence). V was cut by 3 bases and J by 6 bases, with 21 bases left in between. CDR3 length: 17 residues. Sequencing used immunoSEQ multiplex PCR; TCRdb keeps in-frame clones, though not all of them. The sample has tens of thousands of clones; 85% are singletons. The clonotype comes from an adult with an advanced solid tumor such as melanoma, head and neck, liver or kidney cancer. The source material was CD4+ or CD8+ T cells sorted from blood, sampled in a trial of the OX40 agonist ivuxolimab. V is TRBV19 and J is TRBJ2-1; a weak D match, TRBD1 (6 bases). For the CDR3, the DNA is TGTGCCAGTAGTATCCCGCAGTCGGGGACAACGGGCAATGAGCAGTTCTTC. Residues: CASSIPQSGTTGNEQFF.